These 28 T cell receptor beta chains originate from one sample sequenced in a study of blood T cell repertoires in COVID-19. The repertoire was sequenced with immunoSEQ multiplex PCR; TCRdb's copy has only in-frame clones and lacks some. The sample consists of 60,000 or so clones, 70% to 90% of them appearing once. Input material: peripheral blood. These TCRs come from a human donor with active COVID-19. The donor label of this sample is uncertain.

Regarding this clone: One end of the junction varies from germline; a read error may be responsible. The identical CDR3 is also encoded by other nucleotide sequences in the sample. This chain connects TRBV9 to TRBJ1-6; no clear D gene. CDR1 is SGDLS, CDR2 YYNGEE, per germline. The CDR3 runs to 13 residues. In DNA, the CDR3 is TGTGCCAGCAGCGCCCAGTCCCGTTCACCTCTCCACTTT. Translated: CASSAQSRSPLHF.

V is TRBV2 and J is TRBJ2-2; a weak D match, TRBD1 (5 bases). V was pared by 6 bases and J by 4 bases, with 15 bases between. CDR3 length: 15 amino acids. CDR1 and CDR2 from the germline V gene are SNHLY and FYNNEI. The CDR3 DNA follows: TGTGCCAGCAGCCTCCTCAGGGTAACCACCGGGGAGCTGTTTTTT. Protein product: CASSLLRVTTGELFF.

The rearrangement uses TRBV6-5 and TRBJ1-6, with TRBD1 as a possible D gene (5 bases). V was cut by 4 bases and J by 7 bases, with 8 bases left in between. Germline assignment: CDR1 MNHEY and CDR2 SVGAGI. The CDR3 is 13 residues long. CDR3 residues: CASSSGGNSPLHF. The CDR3 region has the DNA TGTGCCAGCAGTTCGGGGGGGAATTCACCCCTCCACTTT.

The chain has TRBV5-1 and TRBJ2-3; possible D gene TRBD2, 6 bases. V gave up 3 bases and J gave up 0 bases, with 11 bases separating them. The V gene's germline CDR1 is SGHRS and CDR2 YFSETQ. This CDR3 has 15 amino acids. The chain's CDR3 is CASSYMGGSTDTQYF. The CDR3 nucleotides are TGCGCCAGCAGCTATATGGGAGGAAGCACAGATACGCAGTATTTT.

The chain has TRBV7-8 and TRBJ1-1; 8 bases fit TRBD1. Per germline, CDR1 SGHVS and CDR2 FQNEAQ. The CDR3 is 14 residues long. The V segment lost 5 bases and the J segment 9 bases; nucleotides outside the gene matches: 11. DNA for the CDR3: TGTGCCAGCAGCACGCCCCAGGACAGGGCCAAAGCTTTCTTT. This codes for CASSTPQDRAKAFF.

The genes are TRBV4-3 and TRBJ2-6; TRBD1 aligns across 10 bases. The CDR3 spans 20 residues. Unmatched junction bases numbered 10, after V lost 0 bases and J lost 2 bases. Germline V CDR1 and CDR2: LGHNA, YSLEER. The CDR3 DNA follows: TGCGCCAGCAGCCAAGATCCCTCAGGACAGGGGGTGGCTGGGGCCAACGTCCTGACTTTC. Protein sequence: CASSQDPSGQGVAGANVLTF.

The CDR3 DNA follows: TGTGCCAGCAGCCCGCCCGGGTCCTATAATTCACCCCTCCACTTT. It encodes CASSPPGSYNSPLHF. The chain joins TRBV2 to TRBJ1-6; D is ambiguous. Germline CDR1 and CDR2: SNHLY and FYNNEI. There are 15 residues in the CDR3. V was cut by 6 bases and J by 1 base, with 10 bases left in between. The full variable domain, its missing parts supplied by reference TRBV2 and TRBJ1-6, is EPEVTQTPSHQVTQMGQEVILRCVPISNHLYFYWYRQILGQKVEFLVSFYNNEISEKSEIFDDQFSVERPDGSNFTLKIRSTKLEDSAMYFCASSPPGSYNSPLHFGNGTRLTVT.

This sequence joins TRBV13 and TRBJ1-2; the match to TRBD1 covers 9 bases. V gave up 5 bases and J gave up 5 bases; unmatched junction bases: 18. The CDR3 covers 18 residues. From germline, CDR1 is PRHDT and CDR2 FYEKMQ (reference sequence). The CDR3 here is CASSPPGHRDREEYGYTF. The DNA of the CDR3 is TGTGCCAGCAGCCCCCCGGGCCACCGGGACAGGGAAGAGTATGGCTACACCTTC. Variable domain in full (rest from reference TRBV13 and TRBJ1-2): AAGVIQSPRHLIKEKRETATLKCYPIPRHDTVYWYQQGPGQDPQFLISFYEKMQSDKGSIPDRFSAQQFSDYHSELNMSSLELGDSALYFCASSPPGHRDREEYGYTFGSGTRLTVV.

CDR3 sequence: CASSPYPDTGELFF. CDR3 in DNA: TGTGCCAGCAGTCCCTACCCCGACACCGGGGAGCTGTTTTTT. This sequence joins TRBV2 and TRBJ2-2; D is undetermined. CDR3 length: 14 amino acids. The V and J ends lost 5 bases and 3 bases respectively, with 10 bases between them. CDR1 is SNHLY, CDR2 FYNNEI, per germline.

DNA of the CDR3: TGCAGCACAGGGGCCTTGAATGGCTACACCTTC. This encodes CSTGALNGYTF. The chain couples TRBV20-1 to TRBJ1-2, with 7 bases fitting TRBD1. Looked up from germline, CDR1 is DFQATT and CDR2 is SNEGSKA (reference sequence). The CDR3 is 11 residues long.

The chain employs TRBV4-1 and TRBJ1-6, with D tentatively TRBD1 (5 bases). The CDR3 length is 14 residues. Trimming stripped 8 bases from V and 7 bases from J, with 15 bases between. Germline CDR1 MGHRA, CDR2 YSYEKL. The CDR3 region is CASWEQVLNSPLHF. In nucleotides, the CDR3 is TGCGCCAGCTGGGAACAGGTTTTGAATTCACCCCTCCACTTT.

The chain couples TRBV4-1 to TRBJ1-4, with TRBD1 matching 8 bases. This CDR3 is 14 amino acids long. The ends lost 3 bases at V and 6 bases at J; junction bases unmatched: 3. Germline V gene sequence: CDR1 MGHRA, CDR2 YSYEKL. The CDR3 spells CASSQDRVDEKLFF. The CDR3 DNA follows: TGCGCCAGCAGCCAGGACAGGGTCGATGAAAAACTGTTTTTT.

The V call is TRBV27, the J call TRBJ1-6; 7 bases line up with TRBD1. CDR1 is MNHEY, CDR2 SMNVEV, per germline (reference sequence). The CDR3 is 17 amino acids. Unmatched junction bases numbered 13, after V lost 6 bases and J lost 5 bases. The CDR3 protein is CASRQGLQGVDNSPLHF. CDR3 nucleotides: TGTGCCAGCAGACAAGGACTTCAGGGGGTCGATAATTCACCCCTCCACTTT.

This rearrangement joins TRBV15 to TRBJ2-1, with D perhaps matching TRBD2 (5 bases). The length of the CDR3 is 15 residues. CDR1 and CDR2 from the germline V gene are LNHNV and YYDKDF (reference sequence). The ends were cut back, 0 bases at V and 1 base at J, with 7 bases in the middle. CDR3 in DNA: TGTGCCACCAGCAGAGATCGAGGGTCCTACAATGAGCAGTTCTTC. This translates into CATSRDRGSYNEQFF. Full variable domain (missing parts from reference TRBV15 and TRBJ2-1): DAMVIQNPRYQVTQFGKPVTLSCSQTLNHNVMYWYQQKSSQAPKLLFHYYDKDFNNEADTPDNFQSRRPNTSFCFLDIRSPGLGDTAMYLCATSRDRGSYNEQFFGPGTRLTVL.

The chain is built from TRBV3-1 (or the pseudogene TRBV3-2) and TRBJ2-1, with 12 bases identical to TRBD2. The V segment lost 5 bases and the J segment 6 bases; nucleotides outside the gene matches: 5. This CDR3 has 15 amino acids. Germline CDR1 is LGHDT and CDR2 is YNNKEL (reference sequence). The chain's CDR3 is CASSSSSGRGNEQFF. DNA for the CDR3: TGTGCCAGCAGCTCCTCTAGCGGGAGGGGCAATGAGCAGTTCTTC.

The chain combines TRBV4-2 with TRBJ1-1; D is perhaps TRBD1 (6 bases). CDR3 length: 16 amino acids. CDR1 LGHNA and CDR2 YNFKEQ come from the germline V gene. The V and J ends lost 4 bases and 4 bases respectively, with 19 bases between them. CDR3 nucleotides: TGTGCCAGCAGCCCCACACTGGGCAGGGGAATCACTGAAGCTTTCTTT. It yields the protein CASSPTLGRGITEAFF.

The genes are TRBV4-1 and TRBJ1-4; 7 bases are shared with TRBD1. The CDR3 has 15 residues. V was pared by 4 bases and J by 5 bases, with 7 bases of the junction left unmatched. The germline V gene encodes CDR1 MGHRA and CDR2 YSYEKL. The CDR3 region is CASSPRAGGNEKLFF. CDR3 sequence (DNA): TGCGCCAGCAGCCCCCGCGCAGGGGGAAATGAAAAACTGTTTTTT.

The rearrangement uses TRBV5-1 and TRBJ2-3; a possible D gene is TRBD1 (6 bases). The CDR3 has 14 residues. Trimming stripped 2 bases from V and 3 bases from J, with 10 bases between. Germline V gene data show CDR1 as SGHRS and CDR2 as YFSETQ. CDR3: CASSLGGTTDTQYF. The DNA of the CDR3 is TGCGCCAGCAGCTTAGGGGGAACGACAGATACGCAGTATTTT. Together with reference TRBV5-1 and TRBJ2-3, the CDR3 gives the full variable domain: KAGVTQTPRYLIKTRGQQVTLSCSPISGHRSVSWYQQTPGQGLQFLFEYFSETQRNKGNFPGRFSGRQFSNSRSEMNVSTLELGDSALYLCASSLGGTTDTQYFGPGTRLTVL.

Written as DNA, the CDR3 is TGTGCCAGCAGCTTTTCCCTAGAGGGCTACACCTTC. Translation: CASSFSLEGYTF. V is TRBV5-8 and J is TRBJ1-2; the D is unclear. Germline CDR1 reads SGHTS; CDR2 reads YDEGEE. Trimming removed 2 bases from V and 8 bases from J, with 10 bases in between. CDR3 size: 12 residues.

The gene calls are TRBV3-1 (or the pseudogene TRBV3-2) and TRBJ1-3; TRBD1 matches at 7 bases. V lost 4 bases to trimming and J lost 0 bases; unmatched junction nucleotides: 0. Germline CDR1 and CDR2: LGHDT and YNNKEL (reference sequence). The CDR3 covers 14 residues. The DNA for the CDR3 is TGTGCCAGCAGCCGGGACAGCTCTGGAAACACCATATATTTT. It translates to CASSRDSSGNTIYF.

The J gene is TRBJ1-2, the V gene TRBV6-4, with 9 nucleotides matching TRBD1. The junction had 2 bases not matched to a gene; V was cut back by 3 bases and J by 6 bases. Germline CDR1 and CDR2: MRHNA and SNTAGT. This CDR3 is built from 13 residues. The CDR3 reads CASSEGTGNGYTF. CDR3 in DNA: TGTGCCAGCAGTGAGGGGACAGGGAATGGCTACACCTTC.

This clone has a single count. The chain employs TRBV18 and TRBJ2-7; 7 positions match TRBD1. After removal of 3 bases from V and 4 bases from J, the junction contained 6 bases not matched to a gene. The germline V gene has CDR1 KGHSH and CDR2 LQKENI. CDR3 length: 14 residues. The CDR3 is CASSPRDSVYEQYF. For the CDR3, the DNA is TGTGCCAGCTCACCTCGGGACAGCGTTTACGAGCAGTACTTC.

The chain carries TRBV7-3 and TRBJ2-3; 7 nucleotides line up with TRBD2. This CDR3 spans 13 amino acids. Germline CDR1 reads SGHTA; CDR2 reads FQGTGA. Losses at the gene ends were 5 bases for V and 4 bases for J; bases not matched to a gene: 3. Here the CDR3 reads CASSPTSADTQYF. The CDR3, as DNA: TGTGCCAGCAGCCCTACTAGCGCAGATACGCAGTATTTT. Full variable domain (missing parts from reference TRBV7-3 and TRBJ2-3): GAGVSQTPSNKVTEKGKYVELRCDPISGHTALYWYRQSLGQGPEFLIYFQGTGAADDSGLPNDRFFAVRPEGSVSTLKIQRTERGDSAVYLCASSPTSADTQYFGPGTRLTVL.

The chain carries TRBV15 and TRBJ1-2; no firm D call. With 0 bases removed from V and 7 bases from J, the gap between germline ends came to 12 bases. The length of the CDR3 is 14 residues. Germline-derived CDR1 and CDR2 are LNHNV and YYDKDF (reference sequence). CDR3 region: CATSRDQQVGGYTF. The CDR3 region has the DNA TGTGCCACCAGCAGAGATCAGCAGGTTGGTGGCTACACCTTC.

The chain joins TRBV7-2 to TRBJ2-7; TRBD2 aligns across 9 bases. V shed 1 base and J 0 bases; nucleotides not matched to a gene: 10. CDR1 is SGHTA and CDR2 is FQGNSA in the germline V gene. CDR3 length: 18 residues. CDR3 coding DNA: TGTGCCAGCAGCTTAGGCCCTAGCGGGGCCAAACCCTCCTACGAGCAGTACTTC. Residues: CASSLGPSGAKPSYEQYF.

V usage is TRBV7-9 and J usage is TRBJ2-7, with no clear D. V was cut by 4 bases and J by 2 bases, with 21 bases left in between. The CDR3 runs 17 residues. Germline V CDR1 and CDR2: SEHNR, FQNEAQ (reference sequence). CDR3 sequence reads: CASSYRKPSVGTYEQYF. CDR3 bases: TGTGCCAGCAGCTATAGAAAGCCGAGCGTAGGAACCTACGAGCAGTACTTC. The variable domain in full, completed from reference TRBV7-9 and TRBJ2-7, reads DTGVSQNPRHKITKRGQNVTFRCDPISEHNRLYWYRQTLGQGPEFLTYFQNEAQLEKSRLLSDRFSAERPKGSFSTLEIQRTEQGDSAMYLCASSYRKPSVGTYEQYFGPGTRLTVT.

V gene TRBV29-1 combines with J gene TRBJ2-1; D remains ambiguous. The CDR3 is made up of 17 amino acids. V was shortened by 0 bases and J by 3 bases, with 18 bases between the two germline ends. Germline V gene data show CDR1 as SQVTM and CDR2 as ANQGSEA. The CDR3 here is CSVEDPARGEVYNEQFF. DNA of the CDR3: TGCAGCGTTGAAGATCCAGCCCGAGGCGAGGTCTACAATGAGCAGTTCTTC.

V gene TRBV12-5 combines with J gene TRBJ2-7; 8 nucleotides align to TRBD2. Trimming removed 5 bases from V and 1 base from J; junction bases left unmatched: 13. Germline CDR1 LGHNT, CDR2 FRNRAP. The CDR3 runs 17 residues. The CDR3 DNA reads as TGTGCTAGTGGTACTCCTACTCCCGGGACTAGATCCTACGAGCAGTACTTC. Translation gives CASGTPTPGTRSYEQYF. The variable domain in full, with the rest retrieved from reference TRBV12-5 and TRBJ2-7, is DARVTQTPRHKVTEMGQEVTMRCQPILGHNTVFWYRQTMMQGLELLAYFRNRAPLDDSGMPKDRFSAEMPDATLATLKIQPSEPRDSAVYFCASGTPTPGTRSYEQYFGPGTRLTVT.